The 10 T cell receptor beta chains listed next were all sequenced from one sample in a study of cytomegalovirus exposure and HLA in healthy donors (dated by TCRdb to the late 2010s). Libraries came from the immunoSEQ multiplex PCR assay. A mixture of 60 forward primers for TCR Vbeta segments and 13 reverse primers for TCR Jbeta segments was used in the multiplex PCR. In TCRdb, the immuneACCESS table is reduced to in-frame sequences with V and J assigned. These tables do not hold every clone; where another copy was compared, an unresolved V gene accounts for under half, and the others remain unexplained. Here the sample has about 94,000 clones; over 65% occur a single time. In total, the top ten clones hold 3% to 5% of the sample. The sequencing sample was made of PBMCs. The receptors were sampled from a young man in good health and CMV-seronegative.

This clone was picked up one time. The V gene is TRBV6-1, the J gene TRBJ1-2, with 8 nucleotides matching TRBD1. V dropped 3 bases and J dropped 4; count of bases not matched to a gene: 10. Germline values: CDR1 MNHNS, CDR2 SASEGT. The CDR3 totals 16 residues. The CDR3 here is CASSDARTGKGYGYTF. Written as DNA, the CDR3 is TGTGCCAGCAGTGACGCCAGGACAGGGAAGGGCTATGGCTACACCTTC.

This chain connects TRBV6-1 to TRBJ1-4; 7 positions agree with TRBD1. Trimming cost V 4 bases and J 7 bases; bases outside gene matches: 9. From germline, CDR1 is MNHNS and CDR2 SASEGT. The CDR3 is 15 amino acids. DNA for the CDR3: TGTGCCAGCAGTGGACGTACAGGGGAAGCTGAAAAACTGTTTTTT. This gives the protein CASSGRTGEAEKLFF.

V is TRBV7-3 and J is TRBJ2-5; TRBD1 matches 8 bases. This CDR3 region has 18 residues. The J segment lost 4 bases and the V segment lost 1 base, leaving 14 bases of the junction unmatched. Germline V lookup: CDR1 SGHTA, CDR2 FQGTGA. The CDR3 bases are TGTGCCAGCAGCTTAAACGGGGGCGCCAGGGGGCAGGGAGAGACCCAGTACTTC. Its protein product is CASSLNGGARGQGETQYF. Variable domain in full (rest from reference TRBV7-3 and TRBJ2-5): GAGVSQTPSNKVTEKGKYVELRCDPISGHTALYWYRQSLGQGPEFLIYFQGTGAADDSGLPNDRFFAVRPEGSVSTLKIQRTERGDSAVYLCASSLNGGARGQGETQYFGPGTRLLVL.

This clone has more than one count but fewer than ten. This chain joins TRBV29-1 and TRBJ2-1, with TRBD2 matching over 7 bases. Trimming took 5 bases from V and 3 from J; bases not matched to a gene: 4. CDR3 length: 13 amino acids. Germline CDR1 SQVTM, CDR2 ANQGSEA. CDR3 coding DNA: TGCAGCGTTTACGGGGGGTTCTACAATGAGCAGTTCTTC. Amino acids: CSVYGGFYNEQFF.

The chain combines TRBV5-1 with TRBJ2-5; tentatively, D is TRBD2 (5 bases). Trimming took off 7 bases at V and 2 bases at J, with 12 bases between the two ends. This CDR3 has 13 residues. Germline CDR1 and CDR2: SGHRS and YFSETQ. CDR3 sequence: CASGGLGQETQYF. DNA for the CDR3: TGCGCCAGCGGAGGCCTGGGGCAAGAGACCCAGTACTTC.

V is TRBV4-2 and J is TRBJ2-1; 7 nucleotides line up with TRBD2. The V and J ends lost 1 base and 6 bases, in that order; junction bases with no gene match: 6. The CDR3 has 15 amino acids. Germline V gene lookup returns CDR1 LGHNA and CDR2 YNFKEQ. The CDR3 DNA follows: TGTGCCAGCAGCCAAGTGGCTAGCGGCCTCAATGAGCAGTTCTTC. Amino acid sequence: CASSQVASGLNEQFF.

The CDR3 loop is CASSLDGSSYEQYF. The CDR3 DNA reads TGTGCCAGCAGCTTAGACGGGAGCTCCTACGAGCAGTACTTC. The chain uses TRBV11-2 and TRBJ2-7; a possible D gene is TRBD2 (6 bases). The germline gives CDR1 SGHAT, CDR2 FQNNGV. V shed 0 bases and J shed 0 bases, with 6 bases lying between them. CDR3 size: 14 residues.

This CDR3 is CASSLRGNSYEQYF. DNA for the CDR3: TGTGCCAGCAGCTTAAGGGGCAACTCCTACGAGCAGTACTTC. This chain links TRBV7-6 with TRBJ2-7; the D gene is possibly TRBD1 (5 bases). The CDR3 has 14 amino acids. Germline V lookup: CDR1 SGHVS, CDR2 FNYEAQ. V lost 2 bases to trimming and J lost 0 bases, with 8 bases between them.

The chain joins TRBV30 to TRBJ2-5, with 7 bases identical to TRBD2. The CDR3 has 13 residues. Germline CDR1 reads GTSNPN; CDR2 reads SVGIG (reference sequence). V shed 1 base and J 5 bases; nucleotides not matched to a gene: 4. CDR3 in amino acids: CAWSDTSVETQYF. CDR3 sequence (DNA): TGTGCCTGGAGTGATACTAGCGTGGAGACCCAGTACTTC.

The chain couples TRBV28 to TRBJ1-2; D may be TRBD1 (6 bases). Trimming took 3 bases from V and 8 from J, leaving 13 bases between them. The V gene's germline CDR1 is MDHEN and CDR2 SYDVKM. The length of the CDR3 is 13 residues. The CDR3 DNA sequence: TGTGCCAGCAGTTTTGGCAGGGGAGCGGGCTACACCTTC. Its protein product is CASSFGRGAGYTF.